These T cell receptor beta chains were read from a single sample in a study of T cells in Graves' hyperthyroidism and ophthalmopathy. A single record per CDR3 protein comes from TCRdb applying MiXCR to the multiplex PCR reads. The top ten clones hold about 11% of a sample with about 480,000 distinct CDR3 sequences, around a quarter of them seen once. Specimen: blood. The receptor source for this set is a woman in her twenties or thirties with Graves' ophthalmopathy. Each CDR3 is given with its conserved first and last residue. The listing skips clone size in some rows; elsewhere it reads once, few, many or a size class.

abundance	len	j_gene	v_gene	CDR3aa
-	16	TRBJ1-6	TRBV4-2	CASSQTSDRVDSPLHF
-	15	TRBJ2-7	TRBV2	CASRAQRGGSYEQYF
many	17	TRBJ2-5	TRBV11-1	CASSLVVGYSGQETQYF
many	17	TRBJ2-4	TRBV7-2	CASSSTGLRDSKNIQYF
many	14	TRBJ1-1	TRBV12-3/TRBV12-4	CASSRQGGETEAFF
-	15	TRBJ2-3	TRBV18	CASSLQGAYTDTQYF
-	16	TRBJ2-5	TRBV6-1	CASSVGGRGYQETQYF
many	14	TRBJ1-1	TRBV7-9	CASSLGDIGTEAFF
-	15	TRBJ1-3	TRBV13	CASSLVGGAGNTIYF
-	13	TRBJ1-2	TRBV20-1	CSARAVGDYGYTF
many	14	TRBJ1-1	TRBV27	CASTDPGQGNEAFF
many	13	TRBJ1-3	TRBV3-1	CASSPGQHNTIYF
many	15	TRBJ2-2	TRBV5-1	CASRNGGDNTGELFF
many	15	TRBJ1-1	TRBV12-3/TRBV12-4	CASSLYWPRNTEAFF
few	15	TRBJ2-7	TRBV18	CASSPLRTGWVEQYF
-	12	TRBJ1-1	TRBV12-3/TRBV12-4	CASSLGATEACF
few	14	TRBJ2-7	TRBV28	CASIPQGGYYEQYF
many	14	TRBJ2-5	TRBV11-2	CASSLVGSQETQYF
-	17	TRBJ2-5	TRBV28	CASSLIFGTSVAKTQYF
many	15	TRBJ1-5	TRBV6-2/TRBV6-3	CASSYGSGDNQPQHF